Sequencing of this T cell receptor beta chain was carried out in a study of cytomegalovirus exposure and HLA in healthy donors (dated by TCRdb to about 2017). For the study in its entirety: In an earlier analysis of roughly 500 of the donors, 250 to 350 Gb of sequence data and just under 120 million unique TCR beta sequences from about 179 million T cells were reported. An early release that covered some 630 HLA-typed donors contained 250 to 350 gigabases of sequencing data and roughly 84 million unique TCR sequences. Among the roughly 390 genotyped donors, around 81% belonged to the genetic ancestry cluster associated with self-reported Caucasian donors. The study was designed to test whether signatures of past pathogen exposure could be identified by cataloging public T cell receptors. The T cell repertoires of 666 subjects were profiled by immunosequencing and related to cytomegalovirus serostatus. In addition to the first cohort of 650 to 750 subjects, a separate validation cohort of 100 to 150 different subjects was used. High-throughput TCR immunosequencing, statistical association of individual TCRs with disease status, and machine learning were combined to predict cytomegalovirus infection status. To study patterns of TCR occurrence, a later analysis re-analyzed previously published TCR beta repertoires from around 660 donors and added high-resolution HLA genotyping. Rather than drawing on any new phenotypic data, the later analysis identified candidate immune exposures from TCR beta sequences and the way those sequences occurred across donors. To decide whether each TCR beta V gene segment behaved as functional or pseudogenic, an earlier analysis of 587 of the donors relied on high-throughput TCR beta sequencing. Donor age, sex, ethnicity and CMV serostatus were collected together with the repertoire data. A later genetic analysis took genome-wide SNP genotypes for about 55% of the 666 donors and used that subset as a discovery cohort. All discovery cohort repertoires had been generated using a single sequencing platform. Class I and class II HLA loci were covered by the typing at four-digit resolution. The number of typed donors differed by locus: roughly 620-630 for A, B, C, DRB1 and DQB1; some 540 for DQA1; around 580 for DPA1; and about 450 for DPB1. Roughly 5 DR-DQ haplotypes were handled as single units for association and clustering, since linkage in the cohort was strong. Among about 390 genotyped donors of the cohort, an average of roughly 240,000 unique TCR beta nucleotide sequences were sequenced per donor, 15% to 20% of them non-productive.

With regard to this clone: The antigen this receptor binds is unknown. Base qualities are not provided; no much larger clone lies one nucleotide away.

V drops 4 bases and J drops 0 bases, leaving 10 bases in between. Spanning cysteine to phenylalanine, the CDR3 consists of 14 amino acids. The CDR3 DNA has 42 bases and is translated from base 1. CDR1 and CDR2, looked up from the germline V gene, are SGHRS and YFSETQ. The cohort comprised around 690 healthy bone marrow donors. Cohort members were all nominally healthy when sampled, although unrecorded immune exposures were likely present. The donor tested CMV seropositive and was one of the 289 seropositive cohort members. Every donor gave a peripheral blood sample, and the peripheral blood mononuclear cells from that sample were used for TCR beta sequencing. The Qiagen DNeasy Blood Extraction Kit was used to extract genomic DNA from the blood cell samples. The paper as a whole reports these results and caveats: Some IMGT-functional V segments, including TRBV6-2 and TRBV6-3, could not be told apart with the 87-base-pair reads, so those segments were excluded. An association between a missense DCLRE1C variant and V-gene and J-gene trimming of TCR beta chains was found in a later genetic analysis and replicated in an independent cohort. Assigning TCR associations to individual alleles was difficult when HLA alleles, especially DR and DQ, strongly co-occurred. A group of highly shared sequence variants was considered likely to be a technical artifact of the sequencing pipeline. The cohort was sequenced for TCR beta chains only, and without alpha or paired-chain data the features that could be detected were limited. For the cohort, immune exposure information was limited to CMV serostatus. In a later genetic analysis, fewer N-insertions in productive TCRs were reported among donors in an Asian-associated ancestry cluster than the roughly 700-donor mean. An earlier analysis of 587 of the donors showed that most TCR beta V segments appeared in productive rearrangements either about 87% or about 30% of the time, which broadly matched IMGT annotations. The study gave a list of 150 to 200 TCR beta chains associated with cytomegalovirus. A later analysis reported that several top co-occurrence clusters appeared linked to parvovirus B19, influenza, CMV and Epstein-Barr virus. Seventeen rarely observed V segments, including chromosome 9 orphons, were excluded from the earlier analysis of about 610 of the donors because counts were too low. Correlated functional status among segregating V segments might reflect linkage disequilibrium, but an unknown experimental factor could not be ruled out. Compared with equally common non-associated chains, HLA-associated TCR beta chains in a later analysis were more clonally expanded and had lower generation probabilities. The authors suggested that the approach could potentially be extended to other disease states and immunological phenotypes. The presence/absence analyses assumed that sequencing depth was roughly uniform across donors, and that assumption may not be true. Most TCR sequences were observed very rarely across donors, whereas some public TCRs were present in many individuals. Because HLA typing was missing for some donors at each locus, association tests included only the typed subset. A further reported finding was that TCR beta sequences accurately predicted the HLA-A and HLA-B alleles for most subjects in the first cohort. A later analysis associated around 16,000 TCR beta sequences with specific HLA alleles at a false discovery rate of 0.05. Three of the identified cytomegalovirus-associated TCR beta chains were confirmed in vitro to be specific for cytomegalovirus antigens. In a later analysis, the rate of TCR association differed among HLA loci, with DRB1 alleles having the most associated TCRs and HLA-C alleles having the fewest. In a later analysis, most CMV-associated TCR beta chains were found to appear HLA-restricted, with HLA associations seemingly driven largely by CMV exposure. The classifier was reported to diagnose cytomegalovirus status with high specificity and sensitivity in both the original cohort and the validation cohort.

To prepare the library, the immunoSEQ multiplex PCR assay was applied. For the multiplex PCR, a mixture combining 60 forward primers for TCR Vbeta segments and 13 reverse primers for TCR Jbeta segments was used. The CDR3 region of rearranged TCR beta genes was amplified from genomic DNA by a multiplex PCR assay. On the Illumina HiSeq System, the amplified TCR beta libraries were sequenced as 87-base-pair reads. Per the source publication's procedure: A later analysis tallied roughly 76 million unique TCR beta chains across the approximately 670 repertoires, and roughly 11 million of those chains were shared by two or more donors. Raw reads were error-corrected and collapsed into unique sequences by a nearest-neighbor algorithm in which closely related sequences were merged to remove PCR and sequencing errors. V, D and J gene segments were assigned by aligning CDR3 sequences to IMGT reference sequences. For a sequence to be retained, a match of at least six nucleotides was required to both a V gene segment and a J gene segment. Rearrangements were called productive when the CDR3 lacked stop codons and stayed in frame with V and J; all others were non-productive. CDR3 was defined according to IMGT convention as the region running from the second conserved V-encoded cysteine to the conserved J-encoded phenylalanine. The earlier analysis of about 590 of the donors excluded sequences that lacked an unambiguous match to a single V gene segment. An earlier analysis of almost 600 of the donors classified V segments as functional when productive rearrangements were above 56.7% and as segregating when the standard deviation between donors was above 5%. To diagnose cytomegalovirus status from the catalog of TCR beta chain sequences, a statistical classification framework was built. In a later analysis, V and J genes were assigned by comparing TCR nucleotide sequences against IMGT/GENE-DB human TR gene sequences. Using the TCRdist pipeline, a later analysis assigned CDR3 sequences along with most-parsimonious VDJ recombination scenarios. A later analysis defined each TCR beta chain by its CDR3 amino acid sequence plus V-gene family, and excluded reads lacking a unique V-gene family. As a way to deal with suspected cross-contamination and a sequencing artifact, a later analysis dropped hundreds of nucleotide sequences that were highly shared and had low generation probability. For each public chain, a later analysis derived a clonal expansion index from normalized ranks of inferred template counts within each repertoire. In a later analysis, generation probabilities were computed with a VDJ recombination model fitted to out-of-frame rearrangements, and the resulting probabilities were checked against IGoR. A later analysis scored TCR-TCR, TCR-HLA and TCR-CMV co-occurrence with hypergeometric tests, applying a repertoire-size bias correction to TCR pairs. To estimate false discovery rates, a later analysis permuted the HLA or CMV assignments 20 times. In a later analysis, co-occurring TCRs were grouped using DBSCAN, with TCRdist sequence similarity added in when clustering inside HLA-allele-positive subsets. Co-occurrence clustering excluded repertoires with fewer than 30,000 or more than 120,000 public chains, plus five with anomalous nucleotide sharing. Here the immuneACCESS table is served through TCRdb, limited to in-frame sequences with V and J called. Missing clones are a known gap in these copies; in checked studies unresolved V genes cover under half, and the rest lacks a known reason. That table supplies the V and J calls and clone size; D and trimming were determined from the DNA. The sample contains some 92,000 clones, around 75% of them found a single time. The ten top clones hold approximately 11% of the sample.

Sequencing was performed on PBMCs. The V and J segments used are TRBV5-1 and TRBJ1-1; the D gene is possibly TRBD1, with 6 bases matching. The clonotype comes from a man aged 18-30 years in good health and CMV-seropositive. The CDR3 sequence is CASSPDSMNTEAFF. The DNA reads as follows: TGCGCCAGCAGCCCGGACAGCATGAACACTGAAGCTTTCTTT.